This T cell receptor beta chain was sequenced for a study of T cells in localized non-small cell lung cancer. The assay was immunoSEQ multiplex PCR, and TCRdb's table has in-frame clones only and misses some. The table lists about 26,000 clones, 82% of them singletons. This CDR3 has 13 residues. Per germline, CDR1 SGHRS and CDR2 YFSETQ. V was clipped by 4 bases and J by 7 bases; unmatched bases: 5. The sequence came from a woman aged 35 to 70 with stage I lung adenocarcinoma. The sample consisted of peripheral blood, taken before any cancer treatment. This chain uses TRBV5-1 with TRBJ2-7, with 10 bases aligning to TRBD1. In nucleotides, the CDR3 is TGCGCCAGCAGCATCGACAGGGGGCAGGAGCAGTACTTC. Encoded protein: CASSIDRGQEQYF.